The 32 T cell receptor beta chains below all came from one sample that was sequenced in a study of CD8 T cells in Susac syndrome. Roughly 0.45 to 1 ug RNA was reverse transcribed with random hexamers. MiXCR was run by TCRdb on the immunoSEQ multiplex PCR reads, yielding one entry per CDR3 protein. The sample holds around 300,000 distinct CDR3 sequences, around 85% seen once. The sequencing input was CD8+ T cells from PBMCs. The receptors shown here come from a human donor with multiple sclerosis.

The chain carries TRBV10-3 and TRBJ2-7; D may be TRBD2 (6 bases). Germline CDR1 reads ENHRY; CDR2 reads SYGVKD. This CDR3 contains 12 residues. V was trimmed by 11 bases and J by 5 bases, leaving 16 bases between them. CDR3 amino acids: CAAQEGGNEQYF. The CDR3 bases are TGTGCCGCACAGGAGGGCGGGAACGAGCAGTACTTC.

The V and J genes are TRBV7-6 and TRBJ2-5; D is unclear. The germline gives CDR1 SGHVS, CDR2 FNYEAQ. The CDR3 is 14 amino acids. The V end lost 5 bases, the J end lost 2 bases, and 12 bases lay between the germline ends. CDR3 bases: TGTGCCAGCAGCACTTGGGCTACACAAGAGACCCAGTACTTC. Translation gives CASSTWATQETQYF.

This chain connects TRBV20-1 to TRBJ1-4; no clear D. The CDR3 loop spans 10 amino acids. V gave up 2 bases and J gave up 5 bases, with 0 bases separating them. In germline, CDR1 is DFQATT, CDR2 SNEGSKA (reference sequence). The CDR3 nucleotides read TGCAGTGCTAGAAATGAAAAACTGTTTTTT. Amino acids: CSARNEKLFF.

Only one count was recorded for this clonotype. V is TRBV27 and J is TRBJ2-7; 8 bases align to TRBD2. Trimming removed 2 bases from V and 4 bases from J; junction bases left unmatched: 13. Per the germline V gene, CDR1 is MNHEY and CDR2 is SMNVEV (reference sequence). The length of the CDR3 is 17 residues. The chain's CDR3 is CASSLMTPTGGGYEQYF. The CDR3 nucleotides read TGTGCCAGCAGTTTAATGACCCCTACGGGAGGGGGTTACGAGCAGTACTTC.

This chain links TRBV9 with TRBJ2-1; TRBD2 agrees at 8 bases. V was clipped by 2 bases and J by 8 bases; unmatched bases: 6. Germline assignment: CDR1 SGDLS and CDR2 YYNGEE. This CDR3 has 14 amino acids. CDR3 coding DNA: TGTGCCAGCAGCGTGGCGGGAGGTTGGGATGAGCAGTTCTTC. Its protein is CASSVAGGWDEQFF.

The rearrangement uses TRBV28 and TRBJ2-1, with D possibly being TRBD2 (6 bases). The CDR3 is made up of 15 amino acids. The V end lost 3 bases, the J end lost 8 bases, and 17 bases lay between the germline ends. Germline-derived CDR1 and CDR2 are MDHEN and SYDVKM. CDR3 region: CASSFGRGPTYEQFF. The CDR3 DNA is TGTGCCAGCAGTTTTGGGCGGGGTCCGACCTATGAGCAGTTCTTC. Supplemented by reference TRBV28 and TRBJ2-1, the full variable domain reads DVKVTQSSRYLVKRTGEKVFLECVQDMDHENMFWYRQDPGLGLRLIYFSYDVKMKEKGDIPEGYSVSREKKERFSLILESASTNQTSMYLCASSFGRGPTYEQFFGPGTRLTVL.

The chain carries TRBV27 and TRBJ2-7; 9 bases fit TRBD1. The CDR3 sequence is 14 residues long. Germline loops: CDR1 MNHEY, CDR2 SMNVEV (reference sequence). J lost 3 bases, V lost 5 bases, and 5 bases had no gene match. The CDR3 DNA is TGTGCCAGCAGTCTGACAGGGGGAGTCTACGAGCAGTACTTC. This gives the protein CASSLTGGVYEQYF.

This chain links TRBV6-1 with TRBJ1-5; D perhaps matches TRBD1 (5 bases). Germline assignment: CDR1 MNHNS and CDR2 SASEGT. The germline V and J ends were trimmed by 4 bases and 2 bases, with 12 bases remaining between them. The CDR3 consists of 15 residues. The CDR3 DNA is TGTGCCAGCAGTGGGGGGGGGATGGGCAATCAGCCCCAGCATTTT. This sequence encodes CASSGGGMGNQPQHF.

Remarks on this clonotype: Sequence at one end of the junction differs from germline and may be a read error. V and J are TRBV11-2 and TRBJ2-7, with D unclear. The CDR3 extends over 14 amino acids. Per germline, CDR1 SGHAT and CDR2 FQNNGV. This CDR3 reads CASSPPWPGYGQYF. The CDR3 DNA sequence: TGTGCCAGCAGCCCCCCGTGGCCGGGTTACGGGCAGTACTTC.

The chain combines TRBV4-1 with TRBJ1-2; 8 bases align to TRBD1. This CDR3 is 18 amino acids long. J was trimmed by 0 bases and V by 3 bases; bases with no gene match: 12. CDR1 is MGHRA, CDR2 YSYEKL, per germline. DNA of the CDR3: TGCGCCAGCAGCCACCTAAAACCCCTGACAGGGGCTAACTATGGCTACACCTTC. This gives the protein CASSHLKPLTGANYGYTF.

The rearrangement links TRBV15 to TRBJ2-1; D is unresolved. The CDR3 spans 12 residues. Germline V CDR1 and CDR2: LNHNV, YYDKDF (reference sequence). V lost 5 bases and J 7 bases, leaving 9 bases between the germline ends. CDR3 sequence (DNA): TGTGCCACCAGCGGCCTCATGAATGAGCAGTTCTTC. Its translation: CATSGLMNEQFF.

This clonotype was observed once. V is TRBV12-3 or TRBV12-4 and J is TRBJ2-1, with unresolved D. This CDR3 has 12 amino acids. With 6 bases removed from V and 3 bases from J, the gap between germline ends came to 6 bases. The CDR3 DNA follows: TGTGCCAGCAGCAATAGCTACAATGAGCAGTTCTTC. Its protein is CASSNSYNEQFF.

The J gene is TRBJ2-3, the V gene TRBV6-1, with 8 bases lining up with TRBD1. Trimming cost V 3 bases and J 6 bases; bases outside gene matches: 11. Germline V gene data show CDR1 as MNHNS and CDR2 as SASEGT. The CDR3 has 16 residues. The CDR3 DNA reads as TGTGCCAGCAGTGACCCTTTACAGGGGGGCTACGATACGCAGTATTTT. Protein: CASSDPLQGGYDTQYF.

The chain is built from TRBV19 and TRBJ2-7; the D gene is possibly TRBD1 (5 bases). CDR3 size: 14 residues. Germline V gene data show CDR1 as LNHDA and CDR2 as SQIVND (reference sequence). Trimming pared 4 bases from V and 0 bases from J, leaving 10 bases between. CDR3 DNA: TGTGCCAGTAGTACCACAGGCCTCTCCTACGAGCAGTACTTC. Translation gives CASSTTGLSYEQYF.

The rearrangement uses TRBV19 and TRBJ1-2; D gene ambiguous. The V and J ends lost 5 bases and 6 bases respectively, with 4 bases between them. The V gene's germline CDR1 is LNHDA and CDR2 SQIVND (reference sequence). This CDR3 comprises 10 residues. The CDR3 spells CASSGDGYTF. The CDR3 coding sequence is TGTGCCAGTAGTGGGGATGGCTACACCTTC.

This chain connects TRBV12-3 or TRBV12-4 to TRBJ2-7; perhaps TRBD2 as D (6 bases). The CDR3 is 13 amino acids. V was pared by 8 bases and J by 4 bases, with 15 bases between. CDR3 DNA: TGTGCCAGCCTGGGGGGTAGTAAGTACGAGCAGTACTTC. Translated: CASLGGSKYEQYF.

The rearrangement joins TRBV28 to TRBJ2-2; 9 positions match TRBD2. In germline, CDR1 is MDHEN, CDR2 SYDVKM. The CDR3 extends over 15 amino acids. V lost 9 bases, J lost 2 bases, and 7 bases stayed unmatched. In nucleotides, the CDR3 is TGTGCCAGTAGTAAGCGGGAGGTTAACACCGGGGAGCTGTTTTTT. Amino acids: CASSKREVNTGELFF.

The chain links TRBV20-1 to TRBJ2-7; D unclear. Per the germline V gene, CDR1 is DFQATT and CDR2 is SNEGSKA (reference sequence). The V end lost 4 bases, the J end lost 5 bases, and 15 bases lay between the germline ends. CDR3 size: 13 residues. CDR3 in amino acids: CSAIPDPENEQYF. As DNA, the CDR3 is TGCAGTGCTATACCGGACCCCGAAAACGAGCAGTACTTC.

This sequence joins TRBV20-1 and TRBJ2-7; 11 positions match TRBD1. CDR3 length: 15 residues. Per germline, CDR1 DFQATT and CDR2 SNEGSKA (reference sequence). The V segment lost 0 bases and the J segment 3 bases; nucleotides outside the gene matches: 4. The chain's CDR3 is CSARDVDRGLYEQYF. For the CDR3, the DNA is TGCAGTGCTAGAGATGTGGACAGGGGGCTCTACGAGCAGTACTTC.

This clonotype appeared once. The J gene is TRBJ1-1, the V gene TRBV7-2; 10 bases fit TRBD1. The length of the CDR3 is 14 residues. J lost 6 bases, V lost 5 bases, and 6 bases had no gene match. Germline CDR1 reads SGHTA; CDR2 reads FQGNSA. The CDR3 region has the DNA TGTGCCAGCAGCCTGTTGGACAGGGGGGCTGAAGCTTTCTTT. Translated, it gives CASSLLDRGAEAFF.

CDR3: CASTPVVAAFGTYEQYF. CDR3 coding DNA: TGTGCCAGCACCCCAGTTGTTGCGGCGTTTGGAACCTACGAGCAGTACTTC. The chain has TRBV6-2 or TRBV6-3 and TRBJ2-7; D unclear. The length of the CDR3 is 17 residues. In germline, CDR1 is MNHEY, CDR2 SVGEGT. Trimming removed 7 bases at V and 2 bases at J, with 24 bases between.

The chain uses TRBV5-6 and TRBJ1-2; D might be TRBD1 (5 bases). CDR3 length equals 15 residues. Germline assignment: CDR1 SGHDT and CDR2 YYEEEE. The V and J ends lost 4 bases and 0 bases respectively, with 13 bases between them. This CDR3 is CASSRIDRSNYGYTF. The CDR3 coding sequence is TGTGCCAGCAGCCGAATAGACAGATCTAACTATGGCTACACCTTC.

The chain couples TRBV4-2 to TRBJ2-1, with no clear D. From germline, CDR1 is LGHNA and CDR2 YNFKEQ. The V end was cut by 1 base, the J end by 0 bases, with 10 bases between. This CDR3 comprises 16 residues. This CDR3 reads CASSQASTSSYNEQFF. The CDR3 nucleotides are TGTGCCAGCAGCCAAGCGTCGACCAGCTCCTACAATGAGCAGTTCTTC.

This chain connects TRBV7-9 to TRBJ2-1; TRBD2 is a possible D gene (5 bases). CDR1 SEHNR and CDR2 FQNEAQ come from the germline V gene (reference sequence). Trimming stripped 5 bases from V and 2 bases from J, with 19 bases between. CDR3 length: 17 amino acids. The CDR3 loop is CASSDPREGWTYNEQFF. CDR3 DNA: TGTGCCAGCAGCGACCCGAGGGAAGGGTGGACCTACAATGAGCAGTTCTTC.

The CDR3 here is CASSVDRLGNTIYF. CDR3 sequence (DNA): TGTGCCAGCAGCGTAGACCGCCTAGGAAACACCATATATTTT. V gene TRBV9 combines with J gene TRBJ1-3; D gene unclear. This CDR3 has 14 amino acids. CDR1 SGDLS and CDR2 YYNGEE come from the germline V gene. Trimming took 0 bases from V and 4 from J, leaving 8 bases between them.

V is TRBV27 and J is TRBJ2-2; 7 bases agree with TRBD1. With V trimmed by 4 bases and J by 5 bases, 4 bases remained unmatched. The CDR3 has 14 amino acids. Germline V lookup: CDR1 MNHEY, CDR2 SMNVEV (reference sequence). In DNA, the CDR3 is TGTGCCAGCAGTTCCATACAGGGGACCGGGGAGCTGTTTTTT. Its protein product is CASSSIQGTGELFF.

V is TRBV10-3 and J is TRBJ1-1; unclear D gene. This CDR3 spans 14 amino acids. Germline V gives CDR1 ENHRY, CDR2 SYGVKD. With 2 bases removed from V and 4 bases from J, the gap between germline ends came to 11 bases. The CDR3 nucleotides read TGTGCCATCAGTGAGGCTTGGTTGGCCACTGAAGCTTTCTTT. Protein: CAISEAWLATEAFF.

On this clonotype: At one end, the junction sequence differs from germline, possibly due to a read error. The V and J genes are TRBV9 and TRBJ2-7; tentatively, D is TRBD1 (5 bases). Germline values: CDR1 SGDLS, CDR2 YYNGEE. CDR3 length: 15 residues. CDR3 region: CASSVGAGPTYEQCF. DNA of the CDR3: TGTGCCAGCAGCGTAGGGGCAGGGCCTACCTACGAGCAGTGCTTC.

This clonotype was detected only a few times. This sequence joins TRBV29-1 and TRBJ1-2; D is uncertain. The germline gives CDR1 SQVTM, CDR2 ANQGSEA. The CDR3 has 13 amino acids. Trimming took 3 bases from V and 0 from J, leaving 8 bases between them. DNA of the CDR3: TGCAGCGTTGATACAGCAGCTAACTATGGCTACACCTTC. It codes for CSVDTAANYGYTF.

The chain uses TRBV9 and TRBJ2-5; 8 bases match TRBD1. The V and J ends lost 0 bases and 4 bases, in that order; junction bases with no gene match: 2. The CDR3 runs to 14 residues. In germline, CDR1 is SGDLS, CDR2 YYNGEE. The CDR3: CASSVEDRVETQYF. DNA of the CDR3: TGTGCCAGCAGCGTAGAGGACAGGGTAGAGACCCAGTACTTC. Variable domain in full (rest from reference TRBV9 and TRBJ2-5): DSGVTQTPKHLITATGQRVTLRCSPRSGDLSVYWYQQSLDQGLQFLIQYYNGEERAKGNILERFSAQQFPDLHSELNLSSLELGDSALYFCASSVEDRVETQYFGPGTRLLVL.

This rearrangement joins TRBV5-1 to TRBJ1-4; no reliable D call. CDR3 size: 15 residues. Trimming cost V 1 base and J 5 bases, with 12 bases left between them. CDR1 and CDR2 (germline): SGHRS, YFSETQ. For the CDR3, the DNA is TGCGCCAGCAGCTTGTGGGGAACCGGGAATGAAAAACTGTTTTTT. It yields the protein CASSLWGTGNEKLFF. Full variable domain (remainder filled in from reference TRBV5-1 and TRBJ1-4): KAGVTQTPRYLIKTRGQQVTLSCSPISGHRSVSWYQQTPGQGLQFLFEYFSETQRNKGNFPGRFSGRQFSNSRSEMNVSTLELGDSALYLCASSLWGTGNEKLFFGSGTQLSVL.

This chain uses TRBV13 with TRBJ2-5; D unresolved. The CDR3 loop spans 14 amino acids. Looked up from germline, CDR1 is PRHDT and CDR2 is FYEKMQ (reference sequence). V gave up 5 bases and J gave up 1 base, with 11 bases separating them. The CDR3 reads CASSPYSAQETQYF. The CDR3 DNA reads as TGTGCCAGCAGCCCCTACTCGGCCCAAGAGACCCAGTACTTC.